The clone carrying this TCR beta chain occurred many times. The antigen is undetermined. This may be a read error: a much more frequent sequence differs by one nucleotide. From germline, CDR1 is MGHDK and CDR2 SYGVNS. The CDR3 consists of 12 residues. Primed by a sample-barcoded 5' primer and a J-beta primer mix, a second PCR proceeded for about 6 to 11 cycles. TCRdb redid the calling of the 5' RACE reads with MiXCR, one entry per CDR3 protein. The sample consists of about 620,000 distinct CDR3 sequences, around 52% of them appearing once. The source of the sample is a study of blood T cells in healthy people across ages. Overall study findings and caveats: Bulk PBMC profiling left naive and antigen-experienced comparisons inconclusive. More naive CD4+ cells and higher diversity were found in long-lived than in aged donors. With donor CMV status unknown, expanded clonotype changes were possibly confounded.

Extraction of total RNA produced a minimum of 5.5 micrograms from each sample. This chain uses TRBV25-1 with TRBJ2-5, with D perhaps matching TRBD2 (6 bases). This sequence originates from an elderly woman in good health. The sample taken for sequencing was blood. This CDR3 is CASRESGGTQYF. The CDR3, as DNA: TGTGCCAGCAGGGAATCCGGGGGGACCCAGTACTTC.